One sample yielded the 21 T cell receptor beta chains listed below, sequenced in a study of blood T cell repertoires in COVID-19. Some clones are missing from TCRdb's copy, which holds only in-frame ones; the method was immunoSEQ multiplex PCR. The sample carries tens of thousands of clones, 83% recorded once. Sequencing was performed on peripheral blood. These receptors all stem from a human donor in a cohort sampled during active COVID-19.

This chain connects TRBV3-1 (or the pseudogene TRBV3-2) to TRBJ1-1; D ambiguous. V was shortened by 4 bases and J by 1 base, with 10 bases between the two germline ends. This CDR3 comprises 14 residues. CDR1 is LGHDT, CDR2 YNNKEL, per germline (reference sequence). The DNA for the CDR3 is TGTGCCAGCAGCCGGAGGCGTACGAACACTGAAGCTTTCTTT. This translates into CASSRRRTNTEAFF.

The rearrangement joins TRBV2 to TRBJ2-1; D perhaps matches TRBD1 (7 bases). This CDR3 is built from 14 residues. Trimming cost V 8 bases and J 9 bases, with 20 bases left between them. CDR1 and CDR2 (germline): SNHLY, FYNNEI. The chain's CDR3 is CASGWTGLGGEQFF. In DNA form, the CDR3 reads TGTGCCAGCGGGTGGACAGGCCTGGGAGGTGAGCAGTTCTTC.

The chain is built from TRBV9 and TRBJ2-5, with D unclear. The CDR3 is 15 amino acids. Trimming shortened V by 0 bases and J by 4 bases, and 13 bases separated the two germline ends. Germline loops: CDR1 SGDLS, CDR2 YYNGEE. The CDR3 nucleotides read TGTGCCAGCAGCGTAGGAACAGTCCCCTCAGAGACCCAGTACTTC. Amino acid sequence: CASSVGTVPSETQYF.

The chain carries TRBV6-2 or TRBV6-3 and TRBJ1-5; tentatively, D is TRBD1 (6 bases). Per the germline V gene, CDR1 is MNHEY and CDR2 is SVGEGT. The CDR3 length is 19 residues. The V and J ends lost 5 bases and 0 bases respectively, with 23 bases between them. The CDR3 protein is CASSGRDKEAQHSNQPQHF. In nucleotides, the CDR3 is TGTGCCAGCAGTGGCCGGGACAAAGAAGCTCAGCATAGCAATCAGCCCCAGCATTTT.

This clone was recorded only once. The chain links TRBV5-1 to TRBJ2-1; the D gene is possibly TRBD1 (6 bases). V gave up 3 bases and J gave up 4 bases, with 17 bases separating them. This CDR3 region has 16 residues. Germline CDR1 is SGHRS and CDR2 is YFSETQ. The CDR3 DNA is TGCGCCAGCAGCTCAGAGGGCAGGGGAAATTACAATGAGCAGTTCTTC. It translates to CASSSEGRGNYNEQFF.

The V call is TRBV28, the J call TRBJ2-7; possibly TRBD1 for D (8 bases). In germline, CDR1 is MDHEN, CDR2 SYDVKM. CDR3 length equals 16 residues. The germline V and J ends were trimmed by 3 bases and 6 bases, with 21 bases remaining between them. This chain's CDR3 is CASSFKDAGGGGEQYF. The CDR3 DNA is TGTGCCAGCAGTTTCAAAGACGCAGGGGGCGGGGGCGAGCAGTACTTC.

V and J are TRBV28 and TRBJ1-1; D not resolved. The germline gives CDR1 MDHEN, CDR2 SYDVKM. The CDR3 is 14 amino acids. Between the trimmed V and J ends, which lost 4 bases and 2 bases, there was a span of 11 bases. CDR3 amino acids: CASSSDGANTEAFF. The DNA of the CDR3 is TGTGCCAGCAGTTCTGACGGAGCAAACACTGAAGCTTTCTTT.

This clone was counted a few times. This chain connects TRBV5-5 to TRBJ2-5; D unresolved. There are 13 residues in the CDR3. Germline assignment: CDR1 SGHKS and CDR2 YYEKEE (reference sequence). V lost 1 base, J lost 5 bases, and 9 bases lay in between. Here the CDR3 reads CASSLPGEETQYF. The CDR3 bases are TGTGCCAGCAGCTTGCCCGGTGAGGAGACCCAGTACTTC. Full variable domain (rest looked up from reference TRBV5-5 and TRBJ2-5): DAGVTQSPTHLIKTRGQQVTLRCSPISGHKSVSWYQQVLGQGPQFIFQYYEKEERGRGNFPDRFSARQFPNYSSELNVNALLLGDSALYLCASSLPGEETQYFGPGTRLLVL.

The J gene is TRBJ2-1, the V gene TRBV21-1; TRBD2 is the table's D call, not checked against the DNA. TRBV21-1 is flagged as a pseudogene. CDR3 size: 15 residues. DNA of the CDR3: TGTGCCAGCAGCCTTTGGGGGGGGGCGCAGCATGAGCAGTTCTTC. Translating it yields CASSLWGGAQHEQFF.

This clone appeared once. The CDR3, as DNA: TGTGCCAGCAGTCCTAAGGGGGCGCGTGGTGGAAACACCATATATTTT. It translates to CASSPKGARGGNTIYF. The chain has TRBV28 and TRBJ1-3; 7 bases are a match to TRBD1. CDR3 length: 16 amino acids. CDR1 is MDHEN, CDR2 SYDVKM, per germline. V shed 5 bases and J 3 bases; nucleotides not matched to a gene: 10.

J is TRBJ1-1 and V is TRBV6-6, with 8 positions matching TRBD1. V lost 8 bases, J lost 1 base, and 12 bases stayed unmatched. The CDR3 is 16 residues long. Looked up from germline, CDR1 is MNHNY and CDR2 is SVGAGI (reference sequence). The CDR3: CASHLEVGQGNTEAFF. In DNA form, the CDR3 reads TGTGCCAGCCACCTCGAAGTCGGACAGGGGAACACTGAAGCTTTCTTT.

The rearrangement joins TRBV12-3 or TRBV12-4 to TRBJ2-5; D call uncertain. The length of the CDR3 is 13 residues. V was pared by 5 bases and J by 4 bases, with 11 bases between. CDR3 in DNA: TGTGCCAGCAGTCCCCATACCGGAGAGACCCAGTACTTC. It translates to CASSPHTGETQYF.

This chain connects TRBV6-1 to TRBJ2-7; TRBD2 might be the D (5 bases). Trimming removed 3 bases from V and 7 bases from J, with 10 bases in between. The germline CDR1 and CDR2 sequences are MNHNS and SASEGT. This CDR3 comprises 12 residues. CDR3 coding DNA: TGTGCCAGCAGTGATCCGCCGGGAGAGCAGTACTTC. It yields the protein CASSDPPGEQYF.

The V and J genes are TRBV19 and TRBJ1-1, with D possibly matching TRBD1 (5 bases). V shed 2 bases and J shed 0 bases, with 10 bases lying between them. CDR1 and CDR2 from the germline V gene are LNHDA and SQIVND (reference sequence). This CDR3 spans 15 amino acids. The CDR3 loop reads CASSITAGLNTEAFF. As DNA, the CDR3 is TGTGCCAGTAGTATAACAGCAGGGCTGAACACTGAAGCTTTCTTT.

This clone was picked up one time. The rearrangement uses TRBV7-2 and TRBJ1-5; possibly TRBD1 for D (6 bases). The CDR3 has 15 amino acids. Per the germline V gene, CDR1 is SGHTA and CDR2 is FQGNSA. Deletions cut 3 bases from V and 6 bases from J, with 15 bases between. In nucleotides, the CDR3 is TGTGCCAGCAGCTTGGGGGCAGGGATGACTCAGCCCCAGCATTTT. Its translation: CASSLGAGMTQPQHF. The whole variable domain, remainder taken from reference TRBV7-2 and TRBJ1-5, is GAGVSQSPSNKVTEKGKDVELRCDPISGHTALYWYRQSLGQGLEFLIYFQGNSAPDKSGLPSDRFSAERTGGSVSTLTIQRTQQEDSAVYLCASSLGAGMTQPQHFGDGTRLSIL.

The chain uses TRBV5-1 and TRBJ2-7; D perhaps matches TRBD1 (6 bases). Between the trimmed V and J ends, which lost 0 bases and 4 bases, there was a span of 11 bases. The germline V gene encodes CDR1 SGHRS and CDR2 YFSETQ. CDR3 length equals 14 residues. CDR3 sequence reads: CASSLVGAAYEQYF. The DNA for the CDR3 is TGCGCCAGCAGCTTGGTGGGGGCGGCTTACGAGCAGTACTTC.

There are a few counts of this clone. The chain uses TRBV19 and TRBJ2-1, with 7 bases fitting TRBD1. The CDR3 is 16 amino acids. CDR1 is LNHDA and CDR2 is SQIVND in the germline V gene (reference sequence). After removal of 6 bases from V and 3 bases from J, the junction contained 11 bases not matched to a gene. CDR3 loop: CASRSRDSYFYNEQFF. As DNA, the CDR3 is TGTGCCAGTAGGTCCCGGGACAGTTACTTCTACAATGAGCAGTTCTTC.

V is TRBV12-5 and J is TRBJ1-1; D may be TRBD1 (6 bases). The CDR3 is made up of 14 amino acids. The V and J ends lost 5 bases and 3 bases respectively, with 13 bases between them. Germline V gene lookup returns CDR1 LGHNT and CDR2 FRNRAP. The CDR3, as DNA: TGTGCTAGTGGTCAAAGGACAGAATACACTGAAGCTTTCTTT. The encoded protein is CASGQRTEYTEAFF.

Here the CDR3 reads CASSQVGEAGDTGELFF. CDR3 sequence (DNA): TGCGCCAGCAGCCAAGTAGGGGAGGCAGGTGACACCGGGGAGCTGTTTTTT. The J gene is TRBJ2-2, the V gene TRBV4-1; TRBD2 is a possible D gene (6 bases). V was trimmed by 1 base and J by 3 bases, leaving 15 bases between them. The CDR3 has 17 amino acids. Germline V gives CDR1 MGHRA, CDR2 YSYEKL.

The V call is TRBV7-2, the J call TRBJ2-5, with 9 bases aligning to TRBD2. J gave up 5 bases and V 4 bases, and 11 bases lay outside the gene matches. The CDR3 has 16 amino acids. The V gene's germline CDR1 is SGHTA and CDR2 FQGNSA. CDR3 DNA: TGTGCCAGCAGCTCCCCAGGCGGGAGGGCCGATGAGACCCAGTACTTC. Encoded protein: CASSSPGGRADETQYF.

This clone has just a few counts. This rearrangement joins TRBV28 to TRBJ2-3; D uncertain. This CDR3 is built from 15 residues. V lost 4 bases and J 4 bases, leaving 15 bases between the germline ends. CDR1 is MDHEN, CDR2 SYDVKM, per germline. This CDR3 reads CASSSTTMRPDTQYF. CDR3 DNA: TGTGCCAGCAGTTCCACCACTATGCGCCCAGATACGCAGTATTTT.